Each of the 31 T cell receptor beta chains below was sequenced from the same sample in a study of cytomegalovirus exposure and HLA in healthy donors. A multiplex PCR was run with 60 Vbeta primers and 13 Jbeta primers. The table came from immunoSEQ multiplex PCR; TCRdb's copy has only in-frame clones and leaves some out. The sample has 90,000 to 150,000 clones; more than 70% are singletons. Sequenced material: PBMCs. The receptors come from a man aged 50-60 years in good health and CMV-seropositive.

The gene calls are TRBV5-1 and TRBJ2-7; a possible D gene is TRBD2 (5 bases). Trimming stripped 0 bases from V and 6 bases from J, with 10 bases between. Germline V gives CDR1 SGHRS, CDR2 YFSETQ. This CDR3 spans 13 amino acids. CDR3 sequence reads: CASSLAGGSEQYF. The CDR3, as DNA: TGCGCCAGCAGCTTGGCCGGAGGATCCGAGCAGTACTTC.

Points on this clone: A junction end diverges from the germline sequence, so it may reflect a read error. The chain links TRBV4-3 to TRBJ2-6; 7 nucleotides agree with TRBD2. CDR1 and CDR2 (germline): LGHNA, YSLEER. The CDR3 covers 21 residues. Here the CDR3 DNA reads TGCGCCAGCAGCCAAGCCGGGCCACATGGGGGAGCGGGGTCTGGGGCCAACGGCCTGACTTTC. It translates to CASSQAGPHGGAGSGANGLTF.

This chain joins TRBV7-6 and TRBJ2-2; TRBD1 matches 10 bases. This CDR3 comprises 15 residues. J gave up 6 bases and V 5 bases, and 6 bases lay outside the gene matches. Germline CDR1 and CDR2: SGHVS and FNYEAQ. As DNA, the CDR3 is TGTGCCAGCAGCCTCCGGACAGGGGGGGCCGGGGAGCTGTTTTTT. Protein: CASSLRTGGAGELFF.

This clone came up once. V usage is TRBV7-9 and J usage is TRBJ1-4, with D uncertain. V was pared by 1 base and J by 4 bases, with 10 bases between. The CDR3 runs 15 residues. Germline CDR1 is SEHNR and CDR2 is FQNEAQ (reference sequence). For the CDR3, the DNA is TGTGCCAGCAGCTTAGAAGCAGGCTTTAATGAAAAACTGTTTTTT. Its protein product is CASSLEAGFNEKLFF.

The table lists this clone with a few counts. CDR3 region: CSVRPGSTDTQYF. The CDR3, as DNA: TGCAGCGTCCGCCCAGGGAGCACAGATACGCAGTATTTT. This rearrangement joins TRBV29-1 to TRBJ2-3, with D possibly matching TRBD1 (5 bases). Trimming removed 6 bases from V and 0 bases from J, with 10 bases in between. Germline CDR1 SQVTM, CDR2 ANQGSEA. This CDR3 region has 13 residues.

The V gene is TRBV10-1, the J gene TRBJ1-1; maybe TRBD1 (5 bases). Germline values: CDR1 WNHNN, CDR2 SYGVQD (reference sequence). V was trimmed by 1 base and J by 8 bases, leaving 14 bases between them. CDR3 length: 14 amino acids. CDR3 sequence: CASSEFGGAREAFF. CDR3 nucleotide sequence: TGCGCCAGCAGTGAGTTTGGAGGGGCGAGGGAAGCTTTCTTT.

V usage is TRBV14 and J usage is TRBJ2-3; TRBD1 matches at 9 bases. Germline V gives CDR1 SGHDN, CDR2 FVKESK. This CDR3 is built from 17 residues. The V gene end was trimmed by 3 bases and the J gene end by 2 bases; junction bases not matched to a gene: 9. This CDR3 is CASSHHAGTGLTDTQYF. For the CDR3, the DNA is TGTGCCAGCAGCCATCACGCCGGGACAGGGCTCACAGATACGCAGTATTTT. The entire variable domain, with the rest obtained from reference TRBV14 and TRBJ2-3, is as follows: EAGVTQFPSHSVIEKGQTVTLRCDPISGHDNLYWYRRVMGKEIKFLLHFVKESKQDESGMPNNRFLAERTGGTYSTLKVQPAELEDSGVYFCASSHHAGTGLTDTQYFGPGTRLTVL.

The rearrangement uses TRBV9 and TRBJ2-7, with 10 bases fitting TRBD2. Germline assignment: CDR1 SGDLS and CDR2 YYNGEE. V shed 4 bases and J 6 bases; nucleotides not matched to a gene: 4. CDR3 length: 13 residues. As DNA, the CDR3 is TGTGCCAGCAGCCCTCGGACTAGCGGCGAGCAGTACTTC. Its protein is CASSPRTSGEQYF.

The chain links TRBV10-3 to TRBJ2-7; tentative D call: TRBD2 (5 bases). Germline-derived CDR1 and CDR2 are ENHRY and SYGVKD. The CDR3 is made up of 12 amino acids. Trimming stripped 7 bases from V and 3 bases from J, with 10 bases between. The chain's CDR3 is CAITGGGYEQYF. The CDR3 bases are TGTGCCATCACGGGCGGAGGCTACGAGCAGTACTTC.

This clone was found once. The CDR3 bases are TGTGCCAGTAGTTCTCGACTAGCGGGGGGGCCCGAACCCGGGCAGTTCTTC. It yields the protein CASSSRLAGGPEPGQFF. The V and J genes are TRBV19 and TRBJ2-1; TRBD2 aligns across 14 bases. J gave up 12 bases and V 5 bases, and 15 bases lay outside the gene matches. The germline V gene encodes CDR1 LNHDA and CDR2 SQIVND (reference sequence). The CDR3 extends over 17 amino acids.

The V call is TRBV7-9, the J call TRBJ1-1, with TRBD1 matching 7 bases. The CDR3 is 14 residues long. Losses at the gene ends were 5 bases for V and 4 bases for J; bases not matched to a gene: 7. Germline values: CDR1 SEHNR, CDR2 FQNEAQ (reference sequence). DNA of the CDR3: TGTGCCAGCAGCGCTAAACAGGGGACCACTGAAGCTTTCTTT. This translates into CASSAKQGTTEAFF.

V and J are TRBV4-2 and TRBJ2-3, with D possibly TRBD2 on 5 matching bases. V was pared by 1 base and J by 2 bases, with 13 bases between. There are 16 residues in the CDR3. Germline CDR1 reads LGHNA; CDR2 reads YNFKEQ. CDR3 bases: TGTGCCAGCAGCCAAGGGACTGGCACATTCACAGATACGCAGTATTTT. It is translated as CASSQGTGTFTDTQYF.

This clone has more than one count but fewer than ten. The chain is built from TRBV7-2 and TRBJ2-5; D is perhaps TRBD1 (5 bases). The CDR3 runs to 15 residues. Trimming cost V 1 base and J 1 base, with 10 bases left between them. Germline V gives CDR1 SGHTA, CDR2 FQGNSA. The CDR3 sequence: CASSLDRIAQETQYF. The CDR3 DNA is TGTGCCAGCAGCTTAGACAGGATTGCCCAAGAGACCCAGTACTTC.

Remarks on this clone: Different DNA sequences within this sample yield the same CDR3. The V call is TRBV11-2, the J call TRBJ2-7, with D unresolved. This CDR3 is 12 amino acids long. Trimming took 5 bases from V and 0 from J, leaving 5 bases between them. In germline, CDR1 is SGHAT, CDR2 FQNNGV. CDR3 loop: CASSPLSYEQYF. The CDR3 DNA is TGTGCCAGCAGCCCTCTCTCCTACGAGCAGTACTTC.

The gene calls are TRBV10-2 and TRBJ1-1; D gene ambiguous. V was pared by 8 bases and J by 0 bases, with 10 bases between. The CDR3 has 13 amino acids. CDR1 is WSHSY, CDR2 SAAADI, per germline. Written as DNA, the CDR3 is TGCGCCAGCTACAGCGGGGTGAACACTGAAGCTTTCTTT. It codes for CASYSGVNTEAFF.

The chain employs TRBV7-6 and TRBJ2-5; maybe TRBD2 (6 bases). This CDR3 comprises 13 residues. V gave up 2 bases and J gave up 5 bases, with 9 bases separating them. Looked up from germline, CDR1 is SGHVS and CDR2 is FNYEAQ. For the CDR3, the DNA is TGTGCCAGCAGCTTAAGTCTAGCGGAGACCCAGTACTTC. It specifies CASSLSLAETQYF.

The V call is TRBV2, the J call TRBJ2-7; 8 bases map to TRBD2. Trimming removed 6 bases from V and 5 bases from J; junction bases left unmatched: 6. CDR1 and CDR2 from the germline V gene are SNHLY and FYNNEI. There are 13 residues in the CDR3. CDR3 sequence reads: CASRSDSGNEQYF. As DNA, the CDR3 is TGTGCCAGCAGATCGGATAGCGGGAACGAGCAGTACTTC.

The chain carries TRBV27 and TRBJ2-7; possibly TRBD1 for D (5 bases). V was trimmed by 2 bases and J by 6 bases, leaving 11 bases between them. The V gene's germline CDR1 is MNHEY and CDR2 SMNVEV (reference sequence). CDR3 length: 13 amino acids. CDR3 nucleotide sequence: TGTGCCAGCAGTTTACGACAGCCAGGCGAGCAGTACTTC. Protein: CASSLRQPGEQYF.

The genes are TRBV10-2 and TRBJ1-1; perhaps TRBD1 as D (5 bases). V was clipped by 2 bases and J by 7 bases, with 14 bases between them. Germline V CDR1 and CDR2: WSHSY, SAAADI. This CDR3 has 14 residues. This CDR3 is CASSELGWGLEAFF. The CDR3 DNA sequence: TGCGCCAGCAGTGAGCTGGGGTGGGGACTTGAAGCTTTCTTT.

CDR3 in amino acids: CASSLASTTGLGNTQYF. Written as DNA, the CDR3 is TGTGCCAGCAGCTTGGCCTCAACTACAGGGTTGGGCAATACGCAGTATTTT. The rearrangement joins TRBV5-8 to TRBJ2-3, with a tentative D call TRBD1 (6 bases). The length of the CDR3 is 17 residues. Germline-derived CDR1 and CDR2 are SGHTS and YDEGEE. V was shortened by 0 bases and J by 7 bases, with 21 bases between the two germline ends.

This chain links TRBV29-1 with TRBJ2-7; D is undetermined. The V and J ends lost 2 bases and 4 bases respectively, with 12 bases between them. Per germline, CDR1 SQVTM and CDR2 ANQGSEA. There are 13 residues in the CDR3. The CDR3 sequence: CSVERLETYEQYF. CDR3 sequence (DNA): TGCAGCGTTGAAAGGCTGGAGACTTACGAGCAGTACTTC.

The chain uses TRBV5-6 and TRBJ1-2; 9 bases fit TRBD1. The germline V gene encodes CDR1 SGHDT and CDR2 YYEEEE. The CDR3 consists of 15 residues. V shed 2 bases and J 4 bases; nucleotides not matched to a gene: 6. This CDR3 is CASSFSGTGPYGYTF. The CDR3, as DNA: TGTGCCAGCAGCTTTTCCGGGACAGGGCCCTATGGCTACACCTTC.

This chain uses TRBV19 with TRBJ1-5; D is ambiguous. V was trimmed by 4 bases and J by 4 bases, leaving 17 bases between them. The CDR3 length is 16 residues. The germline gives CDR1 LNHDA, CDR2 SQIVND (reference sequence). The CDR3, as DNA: TGTGCCAGTAGTAGAGGCGGACTCCTAGGGAATCAGCCCCAGCATTTT. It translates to CASSRGGLLGNQPQHF.

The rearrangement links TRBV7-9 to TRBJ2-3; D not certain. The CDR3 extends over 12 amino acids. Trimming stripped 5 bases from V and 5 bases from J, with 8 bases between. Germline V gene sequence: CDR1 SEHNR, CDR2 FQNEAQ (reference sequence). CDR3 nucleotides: TGTGCCAGCAGCCCCTGGCTAGATACGCAGTATTTT. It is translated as CASSPWLDTQYF.

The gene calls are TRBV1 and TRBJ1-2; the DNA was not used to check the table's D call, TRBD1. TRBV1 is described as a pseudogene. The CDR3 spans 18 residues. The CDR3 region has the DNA TGCACCAGCAGCCAAGATCGTACGGGACAGGGGTTCTTCTATGGCTACACCTTC. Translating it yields CTSSQDRTGQGFFYGYTF.

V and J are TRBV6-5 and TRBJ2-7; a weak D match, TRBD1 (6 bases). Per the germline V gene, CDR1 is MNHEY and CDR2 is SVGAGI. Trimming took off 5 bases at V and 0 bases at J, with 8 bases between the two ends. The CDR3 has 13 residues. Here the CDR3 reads CASSTGSSYEQYF. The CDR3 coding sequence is TGTGCCAGCAGTACAGGGTCCTCCTACGAGCAGTACTTC.

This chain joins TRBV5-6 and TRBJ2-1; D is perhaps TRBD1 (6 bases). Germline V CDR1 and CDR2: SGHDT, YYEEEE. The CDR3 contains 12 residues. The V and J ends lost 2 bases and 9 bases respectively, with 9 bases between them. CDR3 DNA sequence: TGTGCCAGCAGCTTACAGGGTGGTGAGCAGTTCTTC. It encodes CASSLQGGEQFF.

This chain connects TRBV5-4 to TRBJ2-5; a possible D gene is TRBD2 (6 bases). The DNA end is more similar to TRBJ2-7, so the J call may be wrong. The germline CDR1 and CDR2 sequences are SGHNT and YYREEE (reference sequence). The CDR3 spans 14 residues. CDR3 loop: CASSIRDSAYEQYF. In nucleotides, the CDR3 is TGTGCCAGCAGCATCCGGGACTCCGCCTACGAGCAGTACTTC.

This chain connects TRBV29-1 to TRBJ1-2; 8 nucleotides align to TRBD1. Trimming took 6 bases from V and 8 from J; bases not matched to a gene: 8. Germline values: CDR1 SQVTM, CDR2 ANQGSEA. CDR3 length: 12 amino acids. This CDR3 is CSVLDRVFGYTF. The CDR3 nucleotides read TGCAGCGTCTTGGACAGGGTCTTCGGCTACACCTTC.

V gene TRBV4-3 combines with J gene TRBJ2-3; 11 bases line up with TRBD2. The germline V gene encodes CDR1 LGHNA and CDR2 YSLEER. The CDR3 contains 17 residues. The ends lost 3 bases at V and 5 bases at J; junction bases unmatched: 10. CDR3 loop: CASSHSVAGGPEDTQYF. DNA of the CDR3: TGCGCCAGCAGCCACAGCGTAGCGGGGGGGCCCGAAGATACGCAGTATTTT.

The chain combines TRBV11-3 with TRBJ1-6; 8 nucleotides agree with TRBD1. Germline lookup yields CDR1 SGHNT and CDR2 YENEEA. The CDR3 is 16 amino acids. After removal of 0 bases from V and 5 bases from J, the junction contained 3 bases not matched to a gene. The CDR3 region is CASSLDGQGNNSPLHF. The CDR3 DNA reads TGTGCCAGCAGCTTAGATGGACAGGGCAATAATTCACCCCTCCACTTT.